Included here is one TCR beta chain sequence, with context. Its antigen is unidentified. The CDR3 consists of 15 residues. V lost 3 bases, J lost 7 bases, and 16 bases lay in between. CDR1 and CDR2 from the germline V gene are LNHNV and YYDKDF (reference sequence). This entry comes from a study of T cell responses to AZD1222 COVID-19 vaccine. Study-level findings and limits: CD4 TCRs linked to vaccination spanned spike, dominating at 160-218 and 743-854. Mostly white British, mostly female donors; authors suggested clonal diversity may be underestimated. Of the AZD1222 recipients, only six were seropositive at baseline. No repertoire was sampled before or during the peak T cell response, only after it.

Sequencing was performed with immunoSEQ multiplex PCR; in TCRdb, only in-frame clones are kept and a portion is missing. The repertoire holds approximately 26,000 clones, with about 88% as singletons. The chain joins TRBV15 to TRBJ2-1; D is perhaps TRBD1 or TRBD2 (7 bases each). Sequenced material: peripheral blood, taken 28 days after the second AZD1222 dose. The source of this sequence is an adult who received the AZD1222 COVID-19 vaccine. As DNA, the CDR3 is TGTGCCACCAGCAGGAGGGGGCTAGCGGTAAATGAGCAGTTCTTC. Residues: CATSRRGLAVNEQFF.